The entry below describes one T cell receptor (beta chain). Negative isolation yielded CD8+ and CD4+ T cells; FACS enriched TEMRA cells. Germline V gene sequence: CDR1 LGHDT, CDR2 YNNKEL (reference sequence). The length of the CDR3 is 15 residues. V shed 4 bases and J shed 1 base, with 13 bases lying between them. The sample comes from a study of CD8 T cells in Susac syndrome. cDNA came from approximately 0.5 to 1 ug RNA primed by random hexamers. TCR beta CDR3 was amplified by immunoSEQ covering 54 Vbeta and 13 Jbeta. MiXCR was run by TCRdb on the immunoSEQ multiplex PCR reads, yielding one entry per CDR3 protein. The sample includes around 140,000 distinct CDR3 sequences, around 95% of them seen just once.

Sequenced sample: CD4+ T cells from PBMCs. The TCR was taken from a human donor with multiple sclerosis. V and J are TRBV3-1 and TRBJ1-1; the D gene is possibly TRBD1 (6 bases). CDR3 DNA: TGTGCCAGCAGCCCCCACGACAGGCCGAACACTGAAGCTTTCTTT. The encoded protein is CASSPHDRPNTEAFF. The full variable domain, rest sourced from reference TRBV3-1 and TRBJ1-1, is DTAVSQTPKYLVTQMGNDKSIKCEQNLGHDTMYWYKQDSKKFLKIMFSYNNKELIINETVPNRFSPKSPDKAHLNLHINSLELGDSAVYFCASSPHDRPNTEAFFGQGTRLTVV.